This T cell receptor beta chain was sequenced during a study of cytomegalovirus exposure and HLA in healthy donors. As regards this clone: Its antigen is as yet unknown.

V was clipped by 0 bases and J by 6 bases; unmatched bases: 11. The CDR3 loop spans 16 amino acids. Germline V gives CDR1 LGHNA, CDR2 YSLEER. Study outcomes and limitations: In an earlier analysis, in approximately 630 donors, most V segments appeared productive either ~87% or ~30% of the time. A cluster of highly shared sequence variants was likely a sequencing artifact.

Vbeta (60) and Jbeta (13) primers were used in the PCR. Some clones are missing from TCRdb's copy, which holds only in-frame ones; the method was immunoSEQ multiplex PCR. The sample includes roughly 120,000 clones, around two thirds of them seen just once. This TCR was sampled from a woman aged 40 to 49 in good health and CMV-seropositive. The chain combines TRBV4-3 with TRBJ2-7; 7 bases map to TRBD1. The sample was PBMCs. CDR3 in amino acids: CASSQDSQGRFIEQYF. The DNA of the CDR3 is TGCGCCAGCAGCCAAGATTCACAGGGGCGCTTTATCGAGCAGTACTTC.